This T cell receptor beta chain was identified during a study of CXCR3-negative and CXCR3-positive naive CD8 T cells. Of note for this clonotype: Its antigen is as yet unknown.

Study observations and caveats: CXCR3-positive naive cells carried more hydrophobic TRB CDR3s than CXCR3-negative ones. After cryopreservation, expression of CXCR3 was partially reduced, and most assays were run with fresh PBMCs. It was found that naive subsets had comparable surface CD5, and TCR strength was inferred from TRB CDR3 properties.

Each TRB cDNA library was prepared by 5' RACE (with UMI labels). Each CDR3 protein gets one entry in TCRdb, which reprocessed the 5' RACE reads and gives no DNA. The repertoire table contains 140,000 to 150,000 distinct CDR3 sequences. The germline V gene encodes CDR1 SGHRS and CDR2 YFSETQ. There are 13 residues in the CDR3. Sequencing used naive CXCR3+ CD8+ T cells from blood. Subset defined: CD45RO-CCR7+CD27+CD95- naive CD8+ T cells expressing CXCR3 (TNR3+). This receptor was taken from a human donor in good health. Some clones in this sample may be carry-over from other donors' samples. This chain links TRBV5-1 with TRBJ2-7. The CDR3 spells CASSQRMTYEQYF.